There are a few counts of the clone carrying this TCR beta chain. This sample stems from a study of blood T cell repertoires in COVID-19. This CDR3 comprises 14 residues. Here immunoSEQ multiplex PCR was the method, and the copy in TCRdb shows in-frame clones only, minus some. The sample includes fewer than 600,000 clones, 75% to 90% of them seen just once. This sequence was found in a young man with COVID-19, enrolled during active disease. This rearrangement joins TRBV21-1 to TRBJ2-7; the DNA was not used to check the table's D call, TRBD1. TRBV21-1 constitutes a pseudogene. Sequenced sample: peripheral blood. This CDR3 reads CASSKGTGTYEQYF. CDR3 DNA: TGTGCCAGCAGCAAAGGCACAGGGACCTACGAGCAGTACTTC.